This passage covers 16 T cell receptor beta chains from one sample sequenced in a study of shared clonotypes between healthy human individuals. Measured with immunoSEQ multiplex PCR; TCRdb has only the in-frame clones, and not every one. Seen here are hundreds of thousands of clones, about 95% observed once, and the top ten hold 0.095% to 0.14%. CD45RO-negative, CCR7-positively selected cells formed the naive CD8 fraction, excluding terminally differentiated effector memory CD45RA+ cells. Sequencing input: naive CD8+ T cells sorted from blood. The receptors were gathered from a woman aged 25 to 39 in good health.

The rearrangement joins TRBV25-1 to TRBJ1-1; unclear D gene. From germline, CDR1 is MGHDK and CDR2 SYGVNS. Trimming removed 2 bases from V and 0 bases from J, with 19 bases in between. CDR3 size: 18 residues. The CDR3 reads CASSEVGTVVGVNTEAFF. The CDR3 nucleotides read TGTGCCAGCAGTGAAGTGGGTACAGTCGTCGGGGTGAACACTGAAGCTTTCTTT. Full variable domain (missing parts from reference TRBV25-1 and TRBJ1-1): EADIYQTPRYLVIGTGKKITLECSQTMGHDKMYWYQQDPGMELHLIHYSYGVNSTEKGDLSSESTVSRIRTEHFPLTLESARPSHTSQYLCASSEVGTVVGVNTEAFFGQGTRLTVV.

The chain has TRBV10-3 and TRBJ2-1, with 8 nucleotides matching TRBD2. This CDR3 has 13 amino acids. Germline V CDR1 and CDR2: ENHRY, SYGVKD. V was clipped by 6 bases and J by 8 bases; unmatched bases: 6. DNA of the CDR3: TGTGCCATCAGAGCGGGAGTGACGGATGAGCAGTTCTTC. It specifies CAIRAGVTDEQFF.

This clone was recorded a few times. J is TRBJ1-3 and V is TRBV5-6; no clear D. V gave up 0 bases and J gave up 5 bases, with 3 bases separating them. The CDR3 has 12 amino acids. Germline CDR1 and CDR2: SGHDT and YYEEEE. The CDR3 loop is CASSLARNTIYF. In nucleotides, the CDR3 is TGTGCCAGCAGCTTGGCCCGAAACACCATATATTTT.

This clone was seen once. The same CDR3 arises from other DNA sequences in this sample as well. V is TRBV27 and J is TRBJ2-7; D is uncertain. The CDR3 spans 11 residues. CDR1 is MNHEY, CDR2 SMNVEV, per germline (reference sequence). V dropped 4 bases and J dropped 3 bases, with 4 bases sitting between them. The CDR3 spells CASSSDYEQYF. The CDR3 DNA follows: TGTGCCAGCAGTTCCGACTACGAGCAGTACTTC.

This rearrangement joins TRBV19 to TRBJ2-5; 7 positions match TRBD1. Germline CDR1 is LNHDA and CDR2 is SQIVND (reference sequence). With 5 bases clipped from V and 1 base from J, the junction kept 7 bases outside the gene matches. CDR3 length equals 15 residues. The CDR3 loop reads CASSVGTVSQETQYF. CDR3 DNA: TGTGCCAGTAGTGTCGGGACAGTAAGCCAAGAGACCCAGTACTTC. Drawing the rest from reference TRBV19 and TRBJ2-5, the complete variable domain is DGGITQSPKYLFRKEGQNVTLSCEQNLNHDAMYWYRQDPGQGLRLIYYSQIVNDFQKGDIAEGYSVSREKKESFPLTVTSAQKNPTAFYLCASSVGTVSQETQYFGPGTRLLVL.

The chain joins TRBV5-8 to TRBJ2-7; no firm D call. Germline-derived CDR1 and CDR2 are SGHTS and YDEGEE. The CDR3 spans 14 residues. V lost 4 bases, J lost 0 bases, and 11 bases lay in between. The CDR3: CASSPHLSSYEQYF. The CDR3 nucleotides read TGTGCCAGCAGCCCCCACCTGAGCTCCTACGAGCAGTACTTC.

The chain carries TRBV14 and TRBJ2-1; TRBD2 matches at 8 bases. CDR3 length: 16 residues. The trim removed 0 bases at V and 2 bases at J, leaving 3 bases unmatched. Germline V gives CDR1 SGHDN, CDR2 FVKESK. The CDR3 DNA sequence: TGTGCCAGCAGCCAAGAAGCGGGAGTCCCCTACAATGAGCAGTTCTTC. Its protein is CASSQEAGVPYNEQFF.

The chain combines TRBV2 with TRBJ2-3; 8 positions agree with TRBD2. The CDR3 runs to 15 residues. V lost 4 bases and J lost 3; bases outside the gene matches: 6. The germline gives CDR1 SNHLY, CDR2 FYNNEI. This CDR3 is CASSGLAGGTDTQYF. The DNA for the CDR3 is TGTGCCAGCAGTGGGCTAGCGGGTGGGACAGATACGCAGTATTTT.

V is TRBV7-9 and J is TRBJ2-1; perhaps TRBD2 as D (5 bases). CDR1 and CDR2 (germline): SEHNR, FQNEAQ (reference sequence). This CDR3 spans 14 amino acids. Trimming removed 0 bases at V and 11 bases at J, with 14 bases between. CDR3 protein: CASSLAPGLPKQFF. The DNA of the CDR3 is TGTGCCAGCAGCTTAGCCCCTGGACTCCCAAAGCAGTTCTTC.

The rearrangement links TRBV6-1 to TRBJ2-2; D is unclear. CDR3 size: 14 residues. Germline CDR1 and CDR2: MNHNS and SASEGT. Deletions cut 6 bases from V and 8 bases from J, with 16 bases between. CDR3 DNA sequence: TGTGCCAGCAGAACGACCGGAGTGGGAGGGGAGCTGTTTTTT. Protein: CASRTTGVGGELFF.

This chain connects TRBV7-8 to TRBJ2-1, with 11 positions matching TRBD2. Germline V gene lookup returns CDR1 SGHVS and CDR2 FQNEAQ. Trimming at V came to 7 bases and at J to 4 bases, leaving 9 bases not matched to a gene. This CDR3 has 16 residues. The DNA of the CDR3 is TGTGCCAGCACCAACATCCTAGCGGGGGGTTACAATGAGCAGTTCTTC. Translating it yields CASTNILAGGYNEQFF.

V is TRBV14 and J is TRBJ2-7; D is perhaps TRBD1 (6 bases). This CDR3 is 14 amino acids long. Trimming shortened V by 2 bases and J by 3 bases, and 11 bases separated the two germline ends. Germline-derived CDR1 and CDR2 are SGHDN and FVKESK. The CDR3 reads CASSQTGQLYEQYF. The DNA for the CDR3 is TGTGCCAGCAGCCAAACCGGACAGCTCTACGAGCAGTACTTC.

This clone came up once. The genes are TRBV2 and TRBJ2-4, with D possibly matching TRBD1 (6 bases). Trimming pared 7 bases from V and 0 bases from J, leaving 13 bases between. CDR1 SNHLY and CDR2 FYNNEI come from the germline V gene. CDR3 size: 15 residues. In DNA form, the CDR3 reads TGTGCCAGCAACGACGTGGGGGCAGCCAAAAACATTCAGTACTTC. It translates to CASNDVGAAKNIQYF.

The chain links TRBV28 to TRBJ2-7; D may be TRBD1 (5 bases). Germline-derived CDR1 and CDR2 are MDHEN and SYDVKM. The CDR3 totals 14 residues. Trimming stripped 5 bases from V and 0 bases from J, with 11 bases between. CDR3 protein: CASSKQGSSYEQYF. CDR3 bases: TGTGCCAGCAGTAAGCAGGGTAGCTCCTACGAGCAGTACTTC.

The chain combines TRBV4-1 with TRBJ2-7; a possible D gene is TRBD2 (7 bases). V lost 4 bases, J lost 3 bases, and 16 bases lay in between. Germline CDR1 reads MGHRA; CDR2 reads YSYEKL. This CDR3 has 15 residues. The CDR3 DNA is TGCGCCAGCAGCCCCGAGGGGGGGGCGTACTACGAGCAGTACTTC. It specifies CASSPEGGAYYEQYF.

This chain uses TRBV15 with TRBJ1-2, with D hard to call. This CDR3 is built from 20 residues. Trimming stripped 1 base from V and 3 bases from J, with 27 bases between. Looked up from germline, CDR1 is LNHNV and CDR2 is YYDKDF (reference sequence). The CDR3, as DNA: TGTGCCACCAGCAGAGTATGGCCGAAAACTCTAGATCAGGCGGACTATGGCTACACCTTC. Its protein is CATSRVWPKTLDQADYGYTF.